The entry below describes one T cell receptor beta chain. Its specificity is not known. V lost 4 bases and J lost 0, with 13 bases in between. The CDR3 sequence is 15 residues long. From germline, CDR1 is SGHRS and CDR2 YFSETQ. The data belong to a study of shared clonotypes between healthy human individuals. Study observations and caveats: Since donors were few, the genetic and exposure-history diversity represented was limited.

The test was conducted at deep level. As processed by the authors: Owing to the provision of junction-only sequences devoid of quality scores by immunoSEQ, filtering differed. Produced via immunoSEQ multiplex PCR; TCRdb's table is partial and in-frame only. D and trimming were read from the DNA, whereas the V and J calls and clone size are those reported in that table. The data contain roughly 1,500,000 clones, approximately 98.5% of them singletons. This receptor was obtained from a man aged 30 to 39 in good health. The chain employs TRBV5-1 and TRBJ1-1; a possible D gene is TRBD1 (6 bases). Sequencing was performed on naive CD4+ T cells sorted from blood. Subset reported: CD45RA+ positively selected. DNA of the CDR3: TGCGCCAGCAGCCCCAGGGGAAATCTGAACACTGAAGCTTTCTTT. This encodes CASSPRGNLNTEAFF.